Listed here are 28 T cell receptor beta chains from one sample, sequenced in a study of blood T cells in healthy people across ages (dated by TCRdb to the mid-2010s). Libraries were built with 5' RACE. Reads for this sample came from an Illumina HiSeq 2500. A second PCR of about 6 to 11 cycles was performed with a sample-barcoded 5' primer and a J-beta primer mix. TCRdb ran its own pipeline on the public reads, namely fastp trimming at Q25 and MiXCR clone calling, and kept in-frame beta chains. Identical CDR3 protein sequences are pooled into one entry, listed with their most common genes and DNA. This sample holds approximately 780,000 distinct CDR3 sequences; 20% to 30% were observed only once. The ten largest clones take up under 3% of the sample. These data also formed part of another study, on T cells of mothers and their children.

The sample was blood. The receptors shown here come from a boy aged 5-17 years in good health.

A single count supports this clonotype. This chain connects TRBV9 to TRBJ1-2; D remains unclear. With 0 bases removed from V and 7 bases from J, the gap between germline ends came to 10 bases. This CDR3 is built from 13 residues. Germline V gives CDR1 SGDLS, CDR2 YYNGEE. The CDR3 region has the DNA TGTGCCAGCAGCGTAGTAGTTGGAGGTGGCTACACCTTC. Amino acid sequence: CASSVVVGGGYTF.

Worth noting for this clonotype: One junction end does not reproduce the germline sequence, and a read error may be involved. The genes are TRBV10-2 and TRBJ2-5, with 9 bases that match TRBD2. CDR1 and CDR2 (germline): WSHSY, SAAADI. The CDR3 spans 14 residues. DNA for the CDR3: TGCGCCAGCAGTCGGACTAGCGCCCAACAGACCCAGTACTTC. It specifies CASSRTSAQQTQYF.

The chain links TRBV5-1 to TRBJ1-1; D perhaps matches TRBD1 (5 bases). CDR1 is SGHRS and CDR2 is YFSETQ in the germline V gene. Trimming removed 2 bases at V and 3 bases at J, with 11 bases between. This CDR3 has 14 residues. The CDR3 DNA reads TGCGCCAGCAGCTTCGGCAGGGCGGACACTGAAGCTTTCTTT. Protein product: CASSFGRADTEAFF.

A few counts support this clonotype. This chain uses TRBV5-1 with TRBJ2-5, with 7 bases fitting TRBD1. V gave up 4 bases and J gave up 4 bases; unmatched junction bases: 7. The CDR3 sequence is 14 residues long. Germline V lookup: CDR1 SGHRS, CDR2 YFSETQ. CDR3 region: CASSLGRDRETQYF. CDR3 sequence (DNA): TGCGCCAGCAGCCTCGGCCGGGACAGAGAGACCCAGTACTTC.

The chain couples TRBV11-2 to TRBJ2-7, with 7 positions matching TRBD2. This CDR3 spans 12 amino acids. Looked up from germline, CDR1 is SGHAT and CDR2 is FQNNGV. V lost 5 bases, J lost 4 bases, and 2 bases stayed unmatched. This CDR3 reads CASSGGVYEQYF. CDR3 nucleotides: TGTGCCAGCAGCGGGGGGGTGTACGAGCAGTACTTC. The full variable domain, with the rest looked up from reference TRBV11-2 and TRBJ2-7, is EAGVAQSPRYKIIEKRQSVAFWCNPISGHATLYWYQQILGQGPKLLIQFQNNGVVDDSQLPKDRFSAERLKGVDSTLKIQPAKLEDSAVYLCASSGGVYEQYFGPGTRLTVT.

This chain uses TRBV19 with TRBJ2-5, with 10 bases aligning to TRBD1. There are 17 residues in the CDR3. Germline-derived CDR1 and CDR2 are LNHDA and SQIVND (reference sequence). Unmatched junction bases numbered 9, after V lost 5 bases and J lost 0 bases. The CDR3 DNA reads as TGTGCCAGTAGTGCGGGACAGGGGTTCATGGACCAAGAGACCCAGTACTTC. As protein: CASSAGQGFMDQETQYF.

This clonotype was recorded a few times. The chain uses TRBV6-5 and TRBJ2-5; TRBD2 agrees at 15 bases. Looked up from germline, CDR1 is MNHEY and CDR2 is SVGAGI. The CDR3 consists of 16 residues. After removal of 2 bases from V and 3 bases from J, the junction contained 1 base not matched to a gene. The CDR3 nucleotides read TGTGCCAGCAGTTACGGACTAGCGGGGGGGAAAGAGACCCAGTACTTC. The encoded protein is CASSYGLAGGKETQYF.

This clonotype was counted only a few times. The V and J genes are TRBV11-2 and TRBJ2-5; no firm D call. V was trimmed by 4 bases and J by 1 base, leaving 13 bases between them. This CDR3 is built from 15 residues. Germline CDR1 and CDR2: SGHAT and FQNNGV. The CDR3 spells CASSYMPQTQETQYF. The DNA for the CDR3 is TGTGCCAGCAGCTATATGCCGCAGACCCAAGAGACCCAGTACTTC.

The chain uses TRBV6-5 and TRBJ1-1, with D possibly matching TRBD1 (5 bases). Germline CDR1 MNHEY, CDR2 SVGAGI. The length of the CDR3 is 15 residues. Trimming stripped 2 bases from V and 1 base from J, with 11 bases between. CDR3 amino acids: CASSYEGWANTEAFF. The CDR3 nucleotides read TGTGCCAGCAGTTACGAGGGGTGGGCGAACACTGAAGCTTTCTTT.

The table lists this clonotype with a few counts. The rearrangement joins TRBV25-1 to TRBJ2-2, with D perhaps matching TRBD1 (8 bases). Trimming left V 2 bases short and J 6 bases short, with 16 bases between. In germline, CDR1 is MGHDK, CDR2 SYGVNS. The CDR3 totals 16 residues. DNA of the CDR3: TGTGCCAGCAGTGAACGCACAGGGGGAGGGGCCGGGGAGCTGTTTTTT. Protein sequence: CASSERTGGGAGELFF.

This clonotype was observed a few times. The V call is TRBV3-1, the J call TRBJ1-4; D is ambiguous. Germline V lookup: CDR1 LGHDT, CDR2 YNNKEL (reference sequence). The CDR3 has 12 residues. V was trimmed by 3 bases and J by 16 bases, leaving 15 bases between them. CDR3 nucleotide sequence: TGTGCCAGCAGCCACAGAGATGAAGAACCGTTTTTT. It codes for CASSHRDEEPFF. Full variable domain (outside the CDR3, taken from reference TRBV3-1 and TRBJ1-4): DTAVSQTPKYLVTQMGNDKSIKCEQNLGHDTMYWYKQDSKKFLKIMFSYNNKELIINETVPNRFSPKSPDKAHLNLHINSLELGDSAVYFCASSHRDEEPFFGSGTQLSVL.

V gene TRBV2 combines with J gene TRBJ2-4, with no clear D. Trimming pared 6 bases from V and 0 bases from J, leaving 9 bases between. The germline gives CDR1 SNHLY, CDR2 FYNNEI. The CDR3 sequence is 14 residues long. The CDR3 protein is CASRYTIAKNIQYF. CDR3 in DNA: TGTGCCAGCAGATATACAATAGCCAAAAACATTCAGTACTTC.

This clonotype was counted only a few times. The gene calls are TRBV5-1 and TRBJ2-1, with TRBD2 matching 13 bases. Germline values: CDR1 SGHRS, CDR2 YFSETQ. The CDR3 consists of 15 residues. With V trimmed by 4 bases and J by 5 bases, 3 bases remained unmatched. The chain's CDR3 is CASSLTSGGNNEQFF. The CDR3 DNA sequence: TGCGCCAGCAGCCTGACTAGCGGGGGGAACAATGAGCAGTTCTTC. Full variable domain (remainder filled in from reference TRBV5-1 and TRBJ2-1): KAGVTQTPRYLIKTRGQQVTLSCSPISGHRSVSWYQQTPGQGLQFLFEYFSETQRNKGNFPGRFSGRQFSNSRSEMNVSTLELGDSALYLCASSLTSGGNNEQFFGPGTRLTVL.

The DNA of the CDR3 is TGTGCCAGCAGTTTAAGGCTAGCGGCCCTTCAAGAGACCCAGTACTTC. This translates into CASSLRLAALQETQYF. The genes are TRBV28 and TRBJ2-5; 7 nucleotides agree with TRBD2. The germline V gene has CDR1 MDHEN and CDR2 SYDVKM. This CDR3 spans 16 amino acids. V was clipped by 2 bases and J by 2 bases; unmatched bases: 8.

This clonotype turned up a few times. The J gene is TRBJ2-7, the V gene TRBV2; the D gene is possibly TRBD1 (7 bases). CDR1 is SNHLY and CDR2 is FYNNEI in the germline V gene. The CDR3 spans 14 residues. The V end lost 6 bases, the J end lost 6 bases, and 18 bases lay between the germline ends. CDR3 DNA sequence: TGTGCCAGCAGGCGGGACAGTTCCTCGGGCGAGCAGTACTTC. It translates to CASRRDSSSGEQYF.

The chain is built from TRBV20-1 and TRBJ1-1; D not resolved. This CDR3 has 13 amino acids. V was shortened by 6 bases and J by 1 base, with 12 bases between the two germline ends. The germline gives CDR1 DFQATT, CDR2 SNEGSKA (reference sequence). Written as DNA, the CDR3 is TGCAGTGCCCCGGGCGAGACGAACACTGAAGCTTTCTTT. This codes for CSAPGETNTEAFF.

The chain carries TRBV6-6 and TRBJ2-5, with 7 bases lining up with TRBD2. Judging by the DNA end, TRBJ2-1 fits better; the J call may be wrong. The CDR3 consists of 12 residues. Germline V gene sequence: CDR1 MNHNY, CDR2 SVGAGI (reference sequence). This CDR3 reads CASIGGNNEQFF. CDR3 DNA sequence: TGTGCCAGCATCGGGGGGAACAATGAGCAGTTCTTC.

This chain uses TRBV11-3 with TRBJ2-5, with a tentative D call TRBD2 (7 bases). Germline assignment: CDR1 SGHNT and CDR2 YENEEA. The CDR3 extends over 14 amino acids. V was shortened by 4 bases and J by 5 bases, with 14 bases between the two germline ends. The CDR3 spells CASSSGRGFETQYF. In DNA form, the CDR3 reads TGTGCCAGCAGCTCTGGGAGGGGGTTCGAGACCCAGTACTTC. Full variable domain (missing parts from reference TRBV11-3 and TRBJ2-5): EAGVVQSPRYKIIEKKQPVAFWCNPISGHNTLYWYLQNLGQGPELLIRYENEEAVDDSQLPKDRFSAERLKGVDSTLKIQPAELGDSAVYLCASSSGRGFETQYFGPGTRLLVL.

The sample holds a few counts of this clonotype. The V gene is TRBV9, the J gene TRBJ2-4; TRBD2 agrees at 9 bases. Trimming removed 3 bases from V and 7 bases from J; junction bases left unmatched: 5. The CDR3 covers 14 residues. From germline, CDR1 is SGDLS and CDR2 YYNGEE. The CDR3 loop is CASSGVAGENIQYF. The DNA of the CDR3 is TGTGCCAGCAGCGGTGTAGCGGGAGAGAACATTCAGTACTTC. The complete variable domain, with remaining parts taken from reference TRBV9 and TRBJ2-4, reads DSGVTQTPKHLITATGQRVTLRCSPRSGDLSVYWYQQSLDQGLQFLIQYYNGEERAKGNILERFSAQQFPDLHSELNLSSLELGDSALYFCASSGVAGENIQYFGAGTRLSVL.

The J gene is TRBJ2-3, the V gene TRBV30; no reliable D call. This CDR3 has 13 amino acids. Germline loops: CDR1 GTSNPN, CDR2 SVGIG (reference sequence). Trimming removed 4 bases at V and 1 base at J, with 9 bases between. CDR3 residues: CAWIGEGTDTQYF. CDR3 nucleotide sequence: TGTGCCTGGATTGGAGAGGGCACAGATACGCAGTATTTT.

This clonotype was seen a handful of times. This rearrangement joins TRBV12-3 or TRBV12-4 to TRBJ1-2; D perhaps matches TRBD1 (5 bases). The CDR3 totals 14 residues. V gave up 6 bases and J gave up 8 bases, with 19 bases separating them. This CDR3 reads CASSPQGGGRGYTF. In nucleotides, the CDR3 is TGTGCCAGCAGCCCTCAGGGCGGCGGACGAGGCTACACCTTC.

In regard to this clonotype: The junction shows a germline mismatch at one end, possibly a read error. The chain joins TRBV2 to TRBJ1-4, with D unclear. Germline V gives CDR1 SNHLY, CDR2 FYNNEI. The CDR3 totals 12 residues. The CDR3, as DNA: TGTGCCAGCAGTGAAGCGCTACGAGACATCGGTTTT. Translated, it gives CASSEALRDIGF.

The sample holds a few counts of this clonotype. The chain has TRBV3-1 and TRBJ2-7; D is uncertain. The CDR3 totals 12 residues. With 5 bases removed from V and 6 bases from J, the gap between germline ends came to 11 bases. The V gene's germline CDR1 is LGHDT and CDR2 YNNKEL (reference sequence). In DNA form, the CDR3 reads TGTGCCAGCAGCTCGCAATCGTCCGAGCAGTACTTC. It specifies CASSSQSSEQYF.

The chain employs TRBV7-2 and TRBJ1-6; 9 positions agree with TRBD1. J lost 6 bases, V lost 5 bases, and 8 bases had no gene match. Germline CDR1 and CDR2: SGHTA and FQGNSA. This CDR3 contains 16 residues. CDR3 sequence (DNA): TGTGCCAGCAGCCCCGTAACAGGGGGCGGTAATTCACCCCTCCACTTT. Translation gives CASSPVTGGGNSPLHF.

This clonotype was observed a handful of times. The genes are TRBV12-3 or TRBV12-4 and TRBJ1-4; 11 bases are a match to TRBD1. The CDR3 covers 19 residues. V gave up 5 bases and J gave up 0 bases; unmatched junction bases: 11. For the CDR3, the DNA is TGTGCCAGCAGTCCCCTGAGAGGGACAGGGGGGTCAACTAATGAAAAACTGTTTTTT. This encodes CASSPLRGTGGSTNEKLFF.

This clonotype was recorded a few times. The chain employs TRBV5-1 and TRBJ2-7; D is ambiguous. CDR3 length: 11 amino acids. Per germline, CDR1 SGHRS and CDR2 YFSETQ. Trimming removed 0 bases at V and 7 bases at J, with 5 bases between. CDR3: CASSLGQEQYF. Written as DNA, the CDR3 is TGCGCCAGCAGCTTGGGTCAAGAGCAGTACTTC.

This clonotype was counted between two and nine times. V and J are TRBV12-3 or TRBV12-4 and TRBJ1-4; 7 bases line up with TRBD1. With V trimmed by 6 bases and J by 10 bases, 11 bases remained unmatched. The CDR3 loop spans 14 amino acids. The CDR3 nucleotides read TGTGCCAGCAGCCGTACAGGGGACATGGGAAAACTGTTTTTT. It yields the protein CASSRTGDMGKLFF.

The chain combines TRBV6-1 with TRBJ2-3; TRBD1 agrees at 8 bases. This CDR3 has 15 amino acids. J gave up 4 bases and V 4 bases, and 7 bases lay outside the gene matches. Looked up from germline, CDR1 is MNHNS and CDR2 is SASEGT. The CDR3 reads CASSVRDRYSDTQYF. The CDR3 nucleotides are TGTGCCAGCAGTGTCCGGGACAGGTATTCAGATACGCAGTATTTT.